Shown below are 3 T cell receptor beta chains from a single sample sequenced in a study of blood T cell repertoires in COVID-19. Clones were read by immunoSEQ multiplex PCR, and TCRdb kept only the in-frame ones, dropping some. Found here are more than 95,000 clones, 75% to 90% of them singletons; the top ten hold 3.2%. Input material: peripheral blood. These receptors came from a woman of 80 years or more with COVID-19, enrolled during active disease.

The chain joins TRBV11-1 to TRBJ1-2; 9 bases are shared with TRBD1. CDR3 size: 13 residues. V was clipped by 5 bases and J by 7 bases; unmatched bases: 5. Germline V gene sequence: CDR1 SGHAT, CDR2 FQDESV (reference sequence). The CDR3 DNA follows: TGTGCCAGCAGCAAGAGGACAGGGGCTGGCTACACCTTC. Translation gives CASSKRTGAGYTF. The full variable domain, in which reference TRBV11-1 and TRBJ1-2 provide the parts outside the CDR3, is EAEVAQSPRYKITEKSQAVAFWCDPISGHATLYWYRQILGQGPELLVQFQDESVVDDSQLPKDRFSAERLKGVDSTLKIQPAELGDSAMYLCASSKRTGAGYTFGSGTRLTVV.

V and J are TRBV28 and TRBJ2-1; D may be TRBD2 (6 bases). The CDR3 length is 15 residues. Germline CDR1 is MDHEN and CDR2 is SYDVKM. The V gene lost 3 bases and the J gene lost 0 bases, with 9 bases spanning the gap. The CDR3 protein is CASSFFGSSYNEQFF. In DNA form, the CDR3 reads TGTGCCAGCAGTTTTTTCGGGAGCTCCTACAATGAGCAGTTCTTC.

The genes are TRBV5-1 and TRBJ1-3; maybe TRBD1 (5 bases). The CDR3 runs 16 residues. Germline loops: CDR1 SGHRS, CDR2 YFSETQ. V gave up 4 bases and J gave up 0 bases, with 14 bases separating them. CDR3 sequence reads: CASSRLETDSGNTIYF. The CDR3 bases are TGCGCCAGCAGCCGCCTCGAGACAGACTCTGGAAACACCATATATTTT.